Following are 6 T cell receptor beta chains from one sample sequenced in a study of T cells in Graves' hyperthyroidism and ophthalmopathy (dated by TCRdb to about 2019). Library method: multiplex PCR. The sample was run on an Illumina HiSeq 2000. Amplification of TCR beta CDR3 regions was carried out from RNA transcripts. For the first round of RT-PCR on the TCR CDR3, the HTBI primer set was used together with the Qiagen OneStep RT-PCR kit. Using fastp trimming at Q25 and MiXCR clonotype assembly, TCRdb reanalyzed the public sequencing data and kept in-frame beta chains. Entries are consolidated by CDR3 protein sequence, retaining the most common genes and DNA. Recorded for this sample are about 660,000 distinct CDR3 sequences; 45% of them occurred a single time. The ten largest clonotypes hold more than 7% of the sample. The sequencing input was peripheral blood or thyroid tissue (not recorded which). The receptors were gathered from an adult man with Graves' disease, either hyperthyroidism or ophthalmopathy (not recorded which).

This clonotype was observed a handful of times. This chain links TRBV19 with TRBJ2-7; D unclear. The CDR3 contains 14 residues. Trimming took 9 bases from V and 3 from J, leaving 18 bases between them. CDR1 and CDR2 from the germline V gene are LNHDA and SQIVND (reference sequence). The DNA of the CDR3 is TGTGCCAGCTCCTTTAGCTCCTCTTACTACGAGCAGTACTTC. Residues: CASSFSSSYYEQYF. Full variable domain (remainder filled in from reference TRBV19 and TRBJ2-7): DGGITQSPKYLFRKEGQNVTLSCEQNLNHDAMYWYRQDPGQGLRLIYYSQIVNDFQKGDIAEGYSVSREKKESFPLTVTSAQKNPTAFYLCASSFSSSYYEQYFGPGTRLTVT.

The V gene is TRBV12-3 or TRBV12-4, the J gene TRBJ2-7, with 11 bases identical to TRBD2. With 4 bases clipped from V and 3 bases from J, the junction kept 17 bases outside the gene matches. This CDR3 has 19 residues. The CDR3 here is CASSYSKQGLAGGLYEQYF. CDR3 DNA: TGTGCCAGCAGTTACTCGAAACAGGGATTAGCGGGGGGGCTCTACGAGCAGTACTTC.

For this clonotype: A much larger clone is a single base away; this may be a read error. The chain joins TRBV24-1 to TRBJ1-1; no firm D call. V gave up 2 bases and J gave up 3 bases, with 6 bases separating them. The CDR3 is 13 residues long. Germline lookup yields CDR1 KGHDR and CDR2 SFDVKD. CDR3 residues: CATSDYVDTEAFF. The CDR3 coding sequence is TGTGCCACCAGTGATTACGTCGACACTGAAGCTTTCTTT.

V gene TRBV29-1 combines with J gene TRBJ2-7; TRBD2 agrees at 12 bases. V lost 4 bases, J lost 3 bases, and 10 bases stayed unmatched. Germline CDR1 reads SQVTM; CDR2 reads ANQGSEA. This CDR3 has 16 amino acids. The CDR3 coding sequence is TGCAGCGTTGTGGGGCCGGGACTAGCGGGCGGCTACGAGCAGTACTTC. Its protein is CSVVGPGLAGGYEQYF.

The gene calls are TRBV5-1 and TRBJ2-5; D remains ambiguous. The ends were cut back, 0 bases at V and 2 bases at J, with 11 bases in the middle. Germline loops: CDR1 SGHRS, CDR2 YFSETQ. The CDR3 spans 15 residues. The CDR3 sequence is CASSLGPGPQETQYF. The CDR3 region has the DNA TGCGCCAGCAGCTTGGGTCCAGGCCCGCAAGAGACCCAGTACTTC.

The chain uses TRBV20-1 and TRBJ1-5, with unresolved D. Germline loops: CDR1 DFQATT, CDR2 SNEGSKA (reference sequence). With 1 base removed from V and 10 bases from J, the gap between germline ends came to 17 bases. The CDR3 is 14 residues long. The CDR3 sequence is CSARVADGSRPQHF. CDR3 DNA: TGCAGTGCTAGAGTTGCGGACGGAAGTCGTCCCCAGCATTTT.